The next 8 T cell receptor beta chains were all read from a single sample in a study of T cell responses to AZD1222 COVID-19 vaccine. Measured with immunoSEQ multiplex PCR; TCRdb has only the in-frame clones, and not every one. The sample lists about 160,000 clones; approximately 90% were seen once. Sequenced here: peripheral blood, sampled on day 0 of AZD1222 vaccination. These receptors originate from an adult in good health.

The J gene is TRBJ2-3, the V gene TRBV9, with TRBD2 matching 12 bases. This CDR3 has 17 amino acids. The V gene end was trimmed by 2 bases and the J gene end by 0 bases; junction bases not matched to a gene: 4. CDR1 is SGDLS, CDR2 YYNGEE, per germline. Here the CDR3 reads CASSVTTSGSSTDTQYF. CDR3 sequence (DNA): TGTGCCAGCAGCGTGACGACTAGCGGGAGCAGCACAGATACGCAGTATTTT.

This chain connects TRBV5-1 to TRBJ1-1; 7 nucleotides agree with TRBD1. V lost 0 bases, J lost 3 bases, and 8 bases stayed unmatched. Germline CDR1 and CDR2: SGHRS and YFSETQ. This CDR3 comprises 16 residues. CDR3 sequence: CASSLEGRGSDTEAFF. The CDR3 DNA sequence: TGCGCCAGCAGCTTGGAGGGCAGGGGGAGCGACACTGAAGCTTTCTTT.

J is TRBJ2-7 and V is TRBV28; D call uncertain. Trimming stripped 5 bases from V and 0 bases from J, with 11 bases between. Germline V gene sequence: CDR1 MDHEN, CDR2 SYDVKM. This CDR3 has 14 amino acids. The CDR3 is CASSPDTVSYEQYF. DNA for the CDR3: TGTGCCAGCAGTCCCGACACCGTCTCCTACGAGCAGTACTTC.

The V and J genes are TRBV5-8 and TRBJ1-5; perhaps TRBD1 as D (5 bases). This CDR3 has 15 amino acids. V was pared by 7 bases and J by 4 bases, with 18 bases between. Germline V CDR1 and CDR2: SGHTS, YDEGEE. CDR3 sequence: CASRRTGGGNQPQHF. CDR3 DNA sequence: TGTGCCAGCCGAAGGACGGGGGGAGGGAATCAGCCCCAGCATTTT. The full variable domain, with the rest looked up from reference TRBV5-8 and TRBJ1-5, is EAGVTQSPTHLIKTRGQQATLRCSPISGHTSVYWYQQALGLGLQFLLWYDEGEERNRGNFPPRFSGRQFPNYSSELNVNALELEDSALYLCASRRTGGGNQPQHFGDGTRLSIL.

V and J are TRBV5-1 and TRBJ2-3, with D tentatively TRBD1 (6 bases). This CDR3 region has 15 residues. CDR1 SGHRS and CDR2 YFSETQ come from the germline V gene. The V end lost 4 bases, the J end lost 3 bases, and 15 bases lay between the germline ends. Here the CDR3 reads CASSLDSYPTDTQYF. Written as DNA, the CDR3 is TGCGCCAGCAGCCTGGACAGCTACCCGACAGATACGCAGTATTTT.

The chain uses TRBV15 and TRBJ1-3, with unresolved D. V was trimmed by 4 bases and J by 0 bases, leaving 13 bases between them. The CDR3 consists of 16 residues. CDR1 and CDR2 (germline): LNHNV, YYDKDF (reference sequence). This chain's CDR3 is CATSKKSSSSGNTIYF. CDR3 in DNA: TGTGCCACCAGCAAAAAGTCTTCAAGCTCTGGAAACACCATATATTTT.

V and J are TRBV18 and TRBJ2-1; 10 bases map to TRBD2. The CDR3 length is 16 residues. CDR1 is KGHSH, CDR2 LQKENI, per germline. Losses at the gene ends were 3 bases for V and 4 bases for J; bases not matched to a gene: 6. CDR3 sequence (DNA): TGTGCCAGCTCACCCGCCGGGACTAGCGTGTACAATGAGCAGTTCTTC. Its protein is CASSPAGTSVYNEQFF.

The gene calls are TRBV5-1 and TRBJ2-1; no firm D call. Germline lookup yields CDR1 SGHRS and CDR2 YFSETQ. The CDR3 runs 14 residues. The ends were cut back, 1 base at V and 3 bases at J, with 8 bases in the middle. CDR3 sequence (DNA): TGCGCCAGCAGCTTGACCTCGTACTACAATGAGCAGTTCTTC. It specifies CASSLTSYYNEQFF.